A single sample gave rise to the 23 T cell receptor beta chains below, sequenced in a study of spatial heterogeneity in lung cancer. Via MiXCR, TCRdb re-called the 5' RACE reads, giving one row per CDR3 protein. Among 600 to 900 distinct CDR3 sequences listed, roughly 15% were seen once. Time point defined: sample taken at primary tumor resection. The specimen was normal lung tissue next to the tumor, collected at surgery. The receptors shown here come from a male donor with early-stage non-small cell lung cancer.

This clonotype is labeled as large (0.1 to 1%). This rearrangement joins TRBV5-1 to TRBJ2-1, with 9 bases fitting TRBD2. From germline, CDR1 is SGHRS and CDR2 YFSETQ. The trim removed 0 bases at V and 7 bases at J, leaving 8 bases unmatched. The CDR3 has 16 residues. This CDR3 is CASSLGSGLAGNEQFF. CDR3 in DNA: TGCGCCAGCAGCTTGGGATCGGGTCTAGCGGGGAATGAGCAGTTCTTC.

Relative to its sample, this clonotype is large. This rearrangement joins TRBV12-3 or TRBV12-4 to TRBJ2-7; D perhaps matches TRBD2 (5 bases). This CDR3 contains 14 residues. Between the trimmed V and J ends, which lost 6 bases and 1 base, there was a span of 13 bases. The CDR3 spells CASSEDWTSYEQYF. In nucleotides, the CDR3 is TGTGCCAGCAGCGAAGACTGGACTTCCTACGAGCAGTACTTC.

This clonotype is large within its sample. V usage is TRBV10-3 and J usage is TRBJ1-3; a weak D match, TRBD1 (5 bases). Germline CDR1 is ENHRY and CDR2 is SYGVKD. The CDR3 length is 15 residues. Trimming left V 5 bases short and J 0 bases short, with 11 bases between. The CDR3 spells CAISYDSSSGNTIYF. CDR3 bases: TGTGCCATCAGTTACGACAGTAGCTCTGGAAACACCATATATTTT.

This clonotype ranks as medium-sized (0.01 to 0.1%). CDR3 loop: CASSQDLGQGALETQYF. The CDR3 DNA reads as TGTGCCAGCAGCCAAGATCTAGGACAGGGGGCTCTAGAGACCCAGTACTTC. J is TRBJ2-5 and V is TRBV3-1, with 11 bases identical to TRBD1. V lost 0 bases and J lost 4; bases outside the gene matches: 7. The CDR3 sequence is 17 residues long. Germline V CDR1 and CDR2: LGHDT, YNNKEL (reference sequence).

This clonotype is classed as medium-sized. This sequence joins TRBV12-3 or TRBV12-4 and TRBJ2-7; 8 bases agree with TRBD1. The trim removed 6 bases at V and 6 bases at J, leaving 13 bases unmatched. The CDR3 has 15 residues. The CDR3 loop is CASRAGGAGSREQYF. The CDR3 region has the DNA TGTGCCAGCAGAGCAGGGGGCGCGGGGTCTCGCGAGCAGTACTTC.

By sample fraction, this clonotype is medium-sized. The junction differs from germline at one of its ends, possibly a read error. The chain recombines TRBV29-1 with TRBJ2-5; possible D gene TRBD2, 5 bases. Germline V gene data show CDR1 as SQVTM and CDR2 as ANQGSEA. The CDR3 extends over 12 amino acids. CDR3 bases: TGCAGCGTTGAGGAGGTAATCCGGGAACAACACTTC. The encoded protein is CSVEEVIREQHF. Based on the CDR3 plus reference TRBV29-1 and TRBJ2-5, the full variable domain is SAVISQKPSRDICQRGTSLTIQCQVDSQVTMMFWYRQQPGQSLTLIATANQGSEATYESGFVIDKFPISRPNLTFSTLTVSNMSPEDSSIYLCSVEEVIREQHFGPGTRLLVL.

By its share, this clonotype is large. J is TRBJ2-3 and V is TRBV5-5, with D perhaps being TRBD1 or TRBD2 (5 bases each). Germline V gene lookup returns CDR1 SGHKS and CDR2 YYEKEE (reference sequence). Trimming pared 1 base from V and 5 bases from J, leaving 20 bases between. This CDR3 has 17 residues. Written as DNA, the CDR3 is TGTGCCAGCAGCTTGCCTACCGTTGCACAGAGGGGAGATACGCAGTATTTT. Translation gives CASSLPTVAQRGDTQYF.

In its sample, this clonotype is large. V usage is TRBV7-6 and J usage is TRBJ2-2, with 9 bases fitting TRBD1. V gave up 5 bases and J gave up 4 bases; unmatched junction bases: 8. The V gene's germline CDR1 is SGHVS and CDR2 FNYEAQ. The CDR3 is 16 amino acids. CDR3 sequence reads: CASSRTGGFVTGELFF. The CDR3, as DNA: TGTGCCAGCAGCAGAACAGGGGGCTTCGTCACCGGGGAGCTGTTTTTT.

The chain combines TRBV7-2 with TRBJ2-1; 9 bases line up with TRBD2. The CDR3 runs 15 residues. CDR1 SGHTA and CDR2 FQGNSA come from the germline V gene. V shed 3 bases, J shed 5 bases, and the junction held 5 bases outside the gene matches. The CDR3 here is CASSLTSGAHNEQFF. The CDR3 region has the DNA TGTGCCAGCAGCTTGACTAGCGGCGCCCACAATGAGCAGTTCTTC.

By sample share, this clonotype is medium-sized. The genes are TRBV23-1 and TRBJ2-7; D may be TRBD1 or TRBD2 (5 bases each). Being an ORF, TRBV23-1 has a function that is uncertain. The CDR3 extends over 14 amino acids. V shed 7 bases and J shed 5 bases, with 18 bases lying between them. The CDR3 DNA follows: TGCGCCAGCAAACGTGGGGGATCGGTTAACGAGCAGTACTTC. As protein: CASKRGGSVNEQYF.

This clonotype counts as large. The CDR3 region is CASSLSGTINSPLHF. Written as DNA, the CDR3 is TGTGCCAGCTCACTCTCCGGGACGATTAATTCACCCCTCCACTTT. The chain is built from TRBV18 and TRBJ1-6, with D maybe TRBD1 (5 bases). In germline, CDR1 is KGHSH, CDR2 LQKENI. Trimming removed 4 bases from V and 6 bases from J, with 13 bases in between. The CDR3 has 15 residues. Together with reference TRBV18 and TRBJ1-6, the CDR3 gives the full variable domain: NAGVMQNPRHLVRRRGQEARLRCSPMKGHSHVYWYRQLPEEGLKFMVYLQKENIIDESGMPKERFSAEFPKEGPSILRIQQVVRGDSAAYFCASSLSGTINSPLHFGNGTRLTVT.

The chain couples TRBV4-1 to TRBJ2-5; 15 nucleotides line up with TRBD2. This CDR3 comprises 17 residues. V gave up 5 bases and J gave up 2 bases; unmatched junction bases: 6. The germline V gene encodes CDR1 MGHRA and CDR2 YSYEKL. The CDR3 nucleotides are TGCGCCAGCAGCGTGGGACTAGCGGGAGGAGGGCAAGAGACCCAGTACTTC. Its translation: CASSVGLAGGGQETQYF.

Only a few counts were recorded for this clonotype. The chain uses TRBV12-3 or TRBV12-4 and TRBJ1-1; tentative D call: TRBD1 (5 bases). V shed 2 bases and J shed 7 bases, with 14 bases lying between them. The CDR3 is 14 residues long. CDR3 nucleotide sequence: TGTGCCAGCAGTTTATTCCAAACAGGACTTGAAGCTTTCTTT. Translated, it gives CASSLFQTGLEAFF.

This clonotype rates as large. This chain links TRBV5-4 with TRBJ2-2, with TRBD1 as a possible D gene (6 bases). CDR3 length equals 17 residues. The germline V gene has CDR1 SGHNT and CDR2 YYREEE (reference sequence). V was pared by 0 bases and J by 4 bases, with 16 bases between. The DNA of the CDR3 is TGTGCCAGCAGCTTGGCCGACAGGTCAGACAGCACCGGGGAGCTGTTTTTT. Translation gives CASSLADRSDSTGELFF.

In its sample, this clonotype is medium-sized. The genes are TRBV12-3 or TRBV12-4 and TRBJ1-1; D unresolved. The CDR3 sequence is 14 residues long. V dropped 1 base and J dropped 5 bases, with 11 bases sitting between them. The DNA of the CDR3 is TGTGCCAGCAGTTTAGGGGCGAGAGGTACTGAAGCTTTCTTT. Its translation is CASSLGARGTEAFF.

This clonotype is large in the sample. This chain joins TRBV10-3 and TRBJ2-2, with D maybe TRBD2 (5 bases). CDR3 length: 13 residues. Germline CDR1 reads ENHRY; CDR2 reads SYGVKD. V was clipped by 6 bases and J by 2 bases, with 7 bases between them. The CDR3 here is CAIRRANTGELFF. Here the CDR3 DNA reads TGTGCCATCAGGCGGGCTAACACCGGGGAGCTGTTTTTT.

This clonotype was seen ten or more times. This chain joins TRBV7-8 and TRBJ1-2, with 12 bases aligning to TRBD1. J was trimmed by 3 bases and V by 5 bases; bases with no gene match: 4. The V gene's germline CDR1 is SGHVS and CDR2 FQNEAQ. The CDR3 covers 15 residues. CDR3 sequence reads: CASSTGTGGDYGYTF. As DNA, the CDR3 is TGTGCCAGCAGCACTGGGACAGGGGGCGACTATGGCTACACCTTC.

This clonotype occurred many times. The rearrangement joins TRBV29-1 to TRBJ2-7; D might be TRBD1 or TRBD2, each matching 5 bases. The germline V gene has CDR1 SQVTM and CDR2 ANQGSEA. The CDR3 is made up of 12 amino acids. Between the trimmed V and J ends, which lost 5 bases and 5 bases, there was a span of 13 bases. The CDR3 DNA reads as TGCAGCGTTCAGGGCCTAGCCCACGAGCAGTACTTC. Its protein product is CSVQGLAHEQYF.

The CDR3: CASWSGGQLFF. The CDR3, as DNA: TGTGCCAGCTGGTCCGGGGGGCAGCTGTTCTTC. V and J are TRBV3-1 and TRBJ2-1; D is possibly TRBD2 (7 bases). This CDR3 contains 11 residues. Trimming removed 8 bases at V and 15 bases at J, with 17 bases between. The V gene's germline CDR1 is LGHDT and CDR2 YNNKEL (reference sequence).

The gene calls are TRBV7-3 and TRBJ2-2, with 7 bases aligning to TRBD2. The CDR3 is made up of 14 amino acids. CDR1 and CDR2 (germline): SGHTA, FQGTGA. The V gene end was trimmed by 3 bases and the J gene end by 6 bases; junction bases not matched to a gene: 4. CDR3 DNA: TGTGCCAGCAGCTTTGGCGGGAGTGCCGGGGAGCTGTTTTTT. Translation gives CASSFGGSAGELFF.

This clonotype has a handful of counts. The chain combines TRBV27 with TRBJ2-7, with 8 bases that match TRBD2. CDR3 length: 16 residues. Germline V gene lookup returns CDR1 MNHEY and CDR2 SMNVEV (reference sequence). Unmatched junction bases numbered 17, after V lost 6 bases and J lost 7 bases. The CDR3 sequence is CASSSPSSGRGREQYF. CDR3 DNA: TGTGCCAGCAGCTCCCCCAGCAGCGGGAGAGGAAGGGAGCAGTACTTC.

This clonotype is labeled as large. The rearrangement joins TRBV27 to TRBJ2-7; 8 bases align to TRBD1. CDR3 length: 15 residues. Per germline, CDR1 MNHEY and CDR2 SMNVEV (reference sequence). J lost 4 bases, V lost 6 bases, and 11 bases had no gene match. The CDR3 nucleotides are TGTGCCAGCAGACCGGGACAGGTAGTCTCATACGAGCAGTACTTC. Protein sequence: CASRPGQVVSYEQYF.

The V and J genes are TRBV7-9 and TRBJ2-1, with D perhaps TRBD1 (6 bases). CDR3 length: 15 amino acids. Germline-derived CDR1 and CDR2 are SEHNR and FQNEAQ (reference sequence). V was shortened by 5 bases and J by 10 bases, with 21 bases between the two germline ends. The CDR3 sequence is CASSTSGTLAREQFF. The CDR3 DNA reads as TGTGCCAGCAGCACCTCCGGGACACTGGCTCGGGAGCAGTTCTTC.